The sample holds one count of the clone carrying this T cell receptor (beta chain). Antigen specificity is unknown. Germline V gene lookup returns CDR1 ENHRY and CDR2 SYGVKD. There are 15 residues in the CDR3. V lost 0 bases to trimming and J lost 4 bases, with 12 bases between them. Repertoires were generated with immunoSEQ multiplex PCR, while TCRdb's copy carries only in-frame clones and drops some. The data contain some 98,000 clones, 82% of them singletons. This specimen belongs to a study of radiotherapy plus CTLA-4 blockade in lung cancer. At the level of the study: Objective responses were documented in around 19% of patients, with disease control in 25% to 35%.

Whole-study findings and limits: Researchers report tumor-derived TCR clones expanding in blood after radiotherapy plus ipilimumab. Response was reportedly best predicted by early blood T cell clone dynamics, with interferon-beta.

Chemo-refractory metastatic non-small-cell lung cancer patients underwent focal radiation alongside CTLA-4 blockade with ipilimumab. The sequences come from peripheral blood, collected from a patient treated with radiotherapy plus ipilimumab. This sequence joins TRBV10-3 and TRBJ2-5; maybe TRBD1 (6 bases). The TCR comes from a human donor with non-small cell lung cancer who had a partial response to radiotherapy plus ipilimumab. CDR3 amino acids: CAISESVGAGETQYF. DNA of the CDR3: TGTGCCATCAGTGAGTCGGTGGGGGCAGGAGAGACCCAGTACTTC.